This TCR beta chain was captured by sequencing in a study of OX40 agonist ivuxolimab in advanced cancers. About the research overall: Hepatocellular carcinoma, melanoma, renal cell or head and neck cancer affected the dose-escalation patients.

In regard to this clone: Its antigen is still unknown.

J was trimmed by 4 bases and V by 7 bases; bases with no gene match: 11. Germline V gene sequence: CDR1 MNHNY, CDR2 SVGAGI (reference sequence). The CDR3 sequence is 16 residues long. Any history of autoimmune disease or systemic immunosuppression disqualified patients. Study-level results: By week 6 at 0.1 to 3.0 mg/kg, blood CD4+ and CD8+ T cells had expanded clonally. Relatively little clonal expansion, among the lowest observed, appeared in partial responders at 0.1-3.0 mg/kg.

Measured with immunoSEQ multiplex PCR; TCRdb has only the in-frame clones, and not every one. The table lists fewer than 75,000 clones, approximately 86% of them singletons. Source: CD4+ or CD8+ T cells sorted from blood, taken in a trial of the OX40 agonist ivuxolimab. The J gene is TRBJ2-5, the V gene TRBV6-6; TRBD2 matches at 11 bases. The receptor comes from an adult with an advanced solid tumor such as melanoma, head and neck, liver or kidney cancer. The CDR3 spells CASTSGRLAGRETQYF. The CDR3 DNA reads TGTGCCAGCACCTCAGGGAGACTAGCGGGGCGAGAGACCCAGTACTTC.